These 3 T cell receptor beta chains originate from one sample sequenced in a study of blood T cells in healthy people across ages. With a J-beta primer mix and a sample-barcoded 5' primer, a second PCR ran 7 to 11 cycles. Via MiXCR, TCRdb re-called the 5' RACE reads, giving one row per CDR3 protein. This table holds over a million distinct CDR3 sequences, 20% to 25% found once. The data also belong to a second study, concerning T cells of mothers and their children.

The sample consisted of blood. The receptors here all came from a girl under 10 years old in good health.

There are a few counts of this clonotype. The chain has TRBV3-1 and TRBJ2-5, with TRBD2 identical over 13 bases. Germline V lookup: CDR1 LGHDT, CDR2 YNNKEL (reference sequence). With V trimmed by 5 bases and J by 4 bases, 13 bases remained unmatched. This CDR3 region has 18 residues. The CDR3 nucleotides read TGTGCCAGCAGCTACTTCTCTGGGACTAGCGGGACAGTAGAGACCCAGTACTTC. Protein product: CASSYFSGTSGTVETQYF.

CDR3 sequence reads: CSVAMGQGNFYEQYF. Here the CDR3 DNA reads TGCAGCGTCGCAATGGGACAGGGGAATTTCTACGAGCAGTACTTC. The chain couples TRBV29-1 to TRBJ2-7; 10 bases align to TRBD1. Per the germline V gene, CDR1 is SQVTM and CDR2 is ANQGSEA. The CDR3 runs to 15 residues. V lost 6 bases and J lost 3; bases outside the gene matches: 11.

This clonotype was observed a handful of times. The chain has TRBV13 and TRBJ2-3; TRBD2 aligns across 7 bases. The V gene's germline CDR1 is PRHDT and CDR2 FYEKMQ (reference sequence). Losses at the gene ends were 3 bases for V and 6 bases for J; bases not matched to a gene: 9. This CDR3 has 15 residues. DNA of the CDR3: TGTGCCAGCAGCTTGCGGGAGTCCCCGCGGGATACGCAGTATTTT. Protein: CASSLRESPRDTQYF.